These T cell receptor beta chains were read from a single sample in a study of OX40 agonist ivuxolimab in advanced cancers. Produced via immunoSEQ multiplex PCR; TCRdb's table is partial and in-frame only. The data show roughly 30,000 clones, with under 95% seen just once and more than 4.5% held by the top ten. This material consisted of CD4+ or CD8+ T cells sorted from blood, taken in a trial of the OX40 agonist ivuxolimab. All receptors derive from an adult with an advanced solid tumor such as melanoma, head and neck, liver or kidney cancer. CDR3s include the opening cysteine and the closing phenylalanine or tryptophan. Each record gives: D gene, J gene, clone size, V gene, CDR3 DNA, CDR3 protein. D genes are given only for firm matches. Some rows mark clone size as missing; the rest say once, few, many or name a class of expanded clone.

D gene: TRBD1
J gene: TRBJ1-2
clone size: NA
V gene: TRBV5-4
CDR3 DNA: TGTGCCAGCAGCTTCCTGGACAGGGAAGCCCTTGGCTACACCTTC
CDR3 protein: CASSFLDREALGYTF

D gene: TRBD1
J gene: TRBJ2-1
clone size: NA
V gene: TRBV28
CDR3 DNA: TGTGCCAGCACCGACGGACAGGCAACCTACAATGAGCAGTTCTTC
CDR3 protein: CASTDGQATYNEQFF

D gene: TRBD2
J gene: TRBJ2-2
clone size: NA
V gene: TRBV9
CDR3 DNA: TGTGCCAGCAGCGTAGGCGGGAGGGATCCGGGGGAGCTGTTTTTT
CDR3 protein: CASSVGGRDPGELFF

D gene: TRBD1
J gene: TRBJ1-5
clone size: NA
V gene: TRBV6-4
CDR3 DNA: TGTGCCAGCAGATCCGGGGACAGGGGTTATTGCCAGCCCCAGCATTTT
CDR3 protein: CASRSGDRGYCQPQHF

D gene: NA
J gene: TRBJ2-3
clone size: NA
V gene: TRBV2
CDR3 DNA: TGTGCCAGCAGTCCCTGGACTGTTGGGACGCAGTATTTT
CDR3 protein: CASSPWTVGTQYF

D gene: TRBD2
J gene: TRBJ2-3
clone size: NA
V gene: TRBV27
CDR3 DNA: TGTGCCAGCACCCGACTAAGCGGGGGGGCAAGAGATACGCAGTATTTT
CDR3 protein: CASTRLSGGARDTQYF

D gene: NA
J gene: TRBJ2-3
clone size: NA
V gene: TRBV5-4
CDR3 DNA: TGTGCCAGCAGCTCGGGGGAAGAGAATACGCAGTATTTT
CDR3 protein: CASSSGEENTQYF

D gene: NA
J gene: TRBJ2-7
clone size: NA
V gene: TRBV7-9
CDR3 DNA: TGTGCCAGCAGCTTAGGGCCGGGAAGACACTACGAGCAGTACTTC
CDR3 protein: CASSLGPGRHYEQYF

D gene: NA
J gene: TRBJ2-7
clone size: NA
V gene: TRBV7-9
CDR3 DNA: TGTGCCAGCAGCCGGGGGTTAGCCTACGAGCAGTACTTC
CDR3 protein: CASSRGLAYEQYF

D gene: NA
J gene: TRBJ2-3
clone size: NA
V gene: TRBV7-3
CDR3 DNA: TGTGCCAGCAGCTCCGCCGGGACTCCCCCGGATAGGCCAGATACGCAGTATTTT
CDR3 protein: CASSSAGTPPDRPDTQYF

D gene: NA
J gene: TRBJ2-7
clone size: once
V gene: TRBV27
CDR3 DNA: TGTGCCAGCAGTTTCGGCCTAACCCCTCGGGAGCAGTACTTC
CDR3 protein: CASSFGLTPREQYF

D gene: TRBD2
J gene: TRBJ2-3
clone size: NA
V gene: TRBV28
CDR3 DNA: TGTGCCAGCAGTTCCTGGACTAGCGGGAGTCCAGATACGCAGTATTTT
CDR3 protein: CASSSWTSGSPDTQYF

D gene: NA
J gene: TRBJ1-6
clone size: NA
V gene: TRBV27
CDR3 DNA: TGTGCCAGCATGATGCTAAGGCAGAGGAATTCACCCCTCCACTTT
CDR3 protein: CASMMLRQRNSPLHF

D gene: NA
J gene: TRBJ1-3
clone size: NA
V gene: TRBV13
CDR3 DNA: TGTGCCAGCAGCTTATATGGGTCCGGAAACACCATATATTTT
CDR3 protein: CASSLYGSGNTIYF

D gene: NA
J gene: TRBJ2-1
clone size: NA
V gene: TRBV7-3
CDR3 DNA: TGTGCCAGCAGCCTACAAGGGTCAGCGGGTGAGCAGTTCTTC
CDR3 protein: CASSLQGSAGEQFF